The rows below give T cell receptor beta chains drawn from one sample of a study of cytotoxic CD8 clonotypes in ibrutinib-treated CLL. The repertoire was sequenced with immunoSEQ multiplex PCR; TCRdb's copy has only in-frame clones and lacks some. The sample consists of hundreds of thousands of clones, about 61% of them appearing once. The sequencing here drew on PBMCs, taken after 36 months of ibrutinib treatment. The source is a human donor with chronic lymphocytic leukemia. Both conserved end residues are part of each CDR3. A D gene is named only where the DNA matches it firmly. The size entry is marked missing in some rows and otherwise reads once, few, many or a size class.

DNA	CDR3	D	V	J	size
TGTGCCAGCAGCGAAACACAAGAGACCCAGTACTTC	CASSETQETQYF	NA	TRBV5-4	TRBJ2-5	NA
TGTGCCAGCAGCCTCAACAGGGCCCCTAAGTACTTC	CASSLNRAPKYF	NA	TRBV7-2	TRBJ2-7	NA
TGCGCCAGCAGCTTCATAGGGGGCATCTCCTACGAGCAGTACTTC	CASSFIGGISYEQYF	TRBD1	TRBV5-1	TRBJ2-7	NA
TGCAGCGTTAGTGGGGGGACAGGGAACACCGGGGAGCTGTTTTTT	CSVSGGTGNTGELFF	TRBD1	TRBV29-1	TRBJ2-2	NA
TGTGCCAGCTCAGAAGTCTATGGCTACACCTTC	CASSEVYGYTF	NA	TRBV18	TRBJ1-2	NA
TGCGCCAGCAGCTTGTTCGGAATAGGGCCCACTGAAGCTTTCTTT	CASSLFGIGPTEAFF	NA	TRBV5-1	TRBJ1-1	NA
TGCAGCGTTCAAGGGACCGATGGGACAGGGGATCTCTTTTACGAGCAGTACTTC	CSVQGTDGTGDLFYEQYF	TRBD1	TRBV29-1	TRBJ2-7	NA
TGTGCCACCAGCAGAGTGGCCAGGTTAACAGGGGATCAGCCCCAGCATTTT	CATSRVARLTGDQPQHF	TRBD1	TRBV15	TRBJ1-5	NA
TGTGCCAGCAGTGAACAGGGGATATTCCAAGAGACCCAGTACTTC	CASSEQGIFQETQYF	NA	TRBV6-1	TRBJ2-5	NA
TGTGCCAGCAGCATTGGACAGGGCGCCAATCAGCCCCAGCATTTT	CASSIGQGANQPQHF	TRBD1	TRBV7-9	TRBJ1-5	NA
TGCAGCACCCCGGGTTGGCTCGGTGGGGAGACCCAGTACTTC	CSTPGWLGGETQYF	NA	TRBV29-1	TRBJ2-5	NA
TGCGCCAGCAGCCGCCAGGGGACTGAAGCTTTCTTT	CASSRQGTEAFF	NA	TRBV4-1	TRBJ1-1	NA
TGTGCCACCAGCAGAGAGTTCCCGGGACTAGTTGGTTCGTCCGAGCAGTACTTC	CATSREFPGLVGSSEQYF	TRBD2	TRBV15	TRBJ2-7	NA
TGCAGCGTCAATGGGCTAGCGGGAGACAATGAGCAGTTCTTC	CSVNGLAGDNEQFF	TRBD2	TRBV29-1	TRBJ2-1	NA
TGTGCCAGCAGCTTAGGGGGTTTGGGAGCGGGAGGGAAGTATTTT	CASSLGGLGAGGKYF	TRBD2	TRBV7-2	TRBJ2-3	NA
TGTGCCAGCAGCCGCCCGGGACAGGGAGAGGTAGGAGGCTACACCTTC	CASSRPGQGEVGGYTF	TRBD1	TRBV7-9	TRBJ1-2	NA
TGTGCCAGCAGCTTAGGGTTCCAGGGGGATTCACCCCTCCACTTT	CASSLGFQGDSPLHF	TRBD1	TRBV7-8	TRBJ1-6	NA
TGTGCCAGCAGCCAGCGGACTAAGTCCAATGAGCAGTTCTTC	CASSQRTKSNEQFF	NA	TRBV7-9	TRBJ2-1	few
TGTGCCAGCAGTTTACCTCGTGAGGACTATGGCTACACCTTC	CASSLPREDYGYTF	NA	TRBV28	TRBJ1-2	NA
TGTGCCAGCAGCAGTAGCGGGAGCGCCTCCTACGAGCAGTACTTC	CASSSSGSASYEQYF	TRBD2	TRBV9	TRBJ2-7	NA
TGTGCCAGCAGCTTAGGAGAAGAGACCCAGTACTTC	CASSLGEETQYF	NA	TRBV13	TRBJ2-5	few
TGCGCCAGCAGCTCGGGTCCTAACTATGGCTACACCTTC	CASSSGPNYGYTF	NA	TRBV5-1	TRBJ1-2	few
TGTGCTAGTGGAAGGACAGCGCCGGGGAATTCACCCCTCCACTTT	CASGRTAPGNSPLHF	NA	TRBV12-5	TRBJ1-6	many
TGTGCCAGCAGTACCCGACAGGGGGAGGCCTATGGCTACACCTTC	CASSTRQGEAYGYTF	TRBD1	TRBV6-1	TRBJ1-2	NA
TGTGCCAGCAGCCCCGCTAGCGGGAGCTACAATGAGCAGTTCTTC	CASSPASGSYNEQFF	TRBD2	TRBV11-3	TRBJ2-1	NA
TGCAGCGTTGAAGACGGATACAGGGGCTACGAGCAGTACTTC	CSVEDGYRGYEQYF	TRBD1	TRBV29-1	TRBJ2-7	NA
TGTGCCAGCAGCCATCGACAGGGGGAACTGTTTTTT	CASSHRQGELFF	TRBD1	TRBV7-8	TRBJ1-4	NA
TGTGCCAGCAGCCCCGGACTAGCGGGGGGCCTAAAGCAGTACTTC	CASSPGLAGGLKQYF	TRBD2	TRBV6-5	TRBJ2-7	NA
TGTGCCAGCAGTTCCACGGGAGCATACGAGCAGTACTTC	CASSSTGAYEQYF	NA	TRBV27	TRBJ2-7	NA
TGTGCCAGCAGTTTGGTTGACCCGGGGGATAATATTGAGCAGTTCTTC	CASSLVDPGDNIEQFF	NA	TRBV28	TRBJ2-1	NA
TGTGCCAGCACCTTCGGGGGGGCCGGGAGTAATGAGCAGTTCTTC	CASTFGGAGSNEQFF	TRBD2	TRBV25-1	TRBJ2-1	NA
TGTGCCAGCAGCTTGGCCGAAGGGACAGTCCATTACAATGAGCAGTTCTTC	CASSLAEGTVHYNEQFF	TRBD1	TRBV5-8	TRBJ2-1	NA
TGTGCCAGCAGTCGAGGCTACGAGCAGTACTTC	CASSRGYEQYF	NA	TRBV9	TRBJ2-7	few
TGCGCCAGCAGCCAAGATCAACTAATGGATACGCAGTATTTT	CASSQDQLMDTQYF	NA	TRBV4-1	TRBJ2-3	NA
TGTGCCAGCAGTGAAGAGACGGTCTACTATGGCTACACCTTC	CASSEETVYYGYTF	NA	TRBV2	TRBJ1-2	few
TGTGCCAGCTATAGCTCCCTGACCCCTTCCTATGGCTACACCTTC	CASYSSLTPSYGYTF	NA	TRBV6-5	TRBJ1-2	few
TGTGCCAGCAGTTCCAGGTACCAAGAGACCCAGTACTTC	CASSSRYQETQYF	NA	TRBV28	TRBJ2-5	NA
TGTGCCAGCAGCTTCGGGACCCAAGAGACCCAGTACTTC	CASSFGTQETQYF	NA	TRBV13	TRBJ2-5	NA
TGTGCCAGCAGCGTTGTCTCAACAGGGCTGGGGGCCCAGTACTTC	CASSVVSTGLGAQYF	NA	TRBV9	TRBJ2-5	NA
TGTGCCAGCAGTGATCCCCCAGGGGAGGACGAGCAGTACTTC	CASSDPPGEDEQYF	NA	TRBV2	TRBJ2-7	NA
TGTGCTAGTGGTTTGGCAGAATCCCAGAGGGTCTTC	CASGLAESQRVF	NA	TRBV12-5	TRBJ2-7	NA
TGTGCCAGTCGATGTGGGAAAACGACAGGGAGCGCTGAAGCTTTCTTT	CASRCGKTTGSAEAFF	TRBD1	TRBV19	TRBJ1-1	NA
TGTGCCAGCAGTATTCGTTTAGCGGGAGTGGGTGAGCAGTTCTTC	CASSIRLAGVGEQFF	TRBD2	TRBV2	TRBJ2-1	NA
TGCGCCAGCAGTGAGTCGGGTCTTTATGGCTACACCTTC	CASSESGLYGYTF	NA	TRBV10-1	TRBJ1-2	NA
TGTGCCATCAGGGGACAGGGGGGACCAGATACGCAGTATTTT	CAIRGQGGPDTQYF	TRBD1	TRBV10-3	TRBJ2-3	NA
TGTGCCAGCTCGTGGACAGGGGGCGGCTACACCTTC	CASSWTGGGYTF	TRBD1	TRBV18	TRBJ1-2	few
TGTGCCAGCAGCTTAGAGCAAAGGCGGCAAGAGACCCAGTACTTC	CASSLEQRRQETQYF	NA	TRBV7-9	TRBJ2-5	few
TGTGCCAGCAGCGTAGGTCGGGGGCCTGGGGAGACCCAGTACTTC	CASSVGRGPGETQYF	NA	TRBV9	TRBJ2-5	NA
TGTGCCAGCAGCGCTAGTTGGCGGTACAATGAGCAGTTCTTC	CASSASWRYNEQFF	NA	TRBV7-8	TRBJ2-1	NA